What follows are 20 T cell receptor beta chains derived from one specimen sequenced in a study of neurological immune-mediated disorders. One entry per CDR3 protein results from TCRdb running MiXCR on the 5' RACE reads. The data show about 82,000 distinct CDR3 sequences, just over 2.5% seen once. The material sequenced was PBMCs. The source is a woman in her thirties with multiple sclerosis.

In its sample, this clonotype was seen many times. This sequence joins TRBV30 and TRBJ1-2, with D maybe TRBD1 (5 bases). Germline loops: CDR1 GTSNPN, CDR2 SVGIG (reference sequence). The CDR3 runs 13 residues. V lost 5 bases, J lost 8 bases, and 18 bases lay in between. CDR3 in amino acids: CAWRPRWDGGYTF. The CDR3 nucleotides are TGTGCCTGGCGCCCCAGATGGGACGGGGGCTACACCTTC. Based on the CDR3 plus reference TRBV30 and TRBJ1-2, the full variable domain is SQTIHQWPATLVQPVGSPLSLECTVEGTSNPNLYWYRQAAGRGLQLLFYSVGIGQISSEVPQNLSASRPQDRQFILSSKKLLLSDSGFYLCAWRPRWDGGYTFGSGTRLTVV.

The chain carries TRBV12-3 or TRBV12-4 and TRBJ2-7; 9 bases line up with TRBD1. J was trimmed by 2 bases and V by 7 bases; bases with no gene match: 6. CDR3 length: 14 amino acids. The CDR3 DNA sequence: TGTGCCAGCAAACCGGGACAGGGACCCTACGAGCAGTACTTC. Translated, it gives CASKPGQGPYEQYF.

This clonotype was seen many times. The V and J genes are TRBV14 and TRBJ2-1; 10 bases match TRBD2. The CDR3 extends over 13 amino acids. Germline trimming cut 8 bases from V and 5 bases from J; bases unmatched to any gene: 3. Germline V CDR1 and CDR2: SGHDN, FVKESK. In DNA form, the CDR3 reads TGTGCCAGCCGGACTAGCGGCCACAATGAGCAGTTCTTC. Translation gives CASRTSGHNEQFF.

This clonotype has at least ten counts. V gene TRBV3-1 combines with J gene TRBJ1-6; D not certain. Germline CDR1 and CDR2: LGHDT and YNNKEL (reference sequence). This CDR3 contains 16 residues. Trimming pared 3 bases from V and 7 bases from J, leaving 16 bases between. This CDR3 is CASSQALGIENSPLHF. The CDR3 DNA follows: TGTGCCAGCAGCCAGGCTCTGGGGATCGAGAATTCACCCCTCCACTTT. Full variable domain (rest looked up from reference TRBV3-1 and TRBJ1-6): DTAVSQTPKYLVTQMGNDKSIKCEQNLGHDTMYWYKQDSKKFLKIMFSYNNKELIINETVPNRFSPKSPDKAHLNLHINSLELGDSAVYFCASSQALGIENSPLHFGNGTRLTVT.

This clonotype was counted at least ten times. The chain carries TRBV7-2 and TRBJ1-3; 12 bases agree with TRBD1. Germline V gene sequence: CDR1 SGHTA, CDR2 FQGNSA. J was trimmed by 6 bases and V by 0 bases; bases with no gene match: 0. This CDR3 region has 15 residues. For the CDR3, the DNA is TGTGCCAGCAGCTTAGCGGGACAGGGGGCAAACACCATATATTTT. Translation: CASSLAGQGANTIYF.

This clonotype was seen more than once but under ten times. The V and J genes are TRBV18 and TRBJ1-4; D is undetermined. The CDR3 sequence is 13 residues long. Germline loops: CDR1 KGHSH, CDR2 LQKENI. Trimming removed 4 bases from V and 6 bases from J, with 9 bases in between. DNA for the CDR3: TGTGCCAGCTCACTCACTATCGATGAAAAACTGTTTTTT. Translated, it gives CASSLTIDEKLFF.

This clonotype was recorded at least ten times. This rearrangement joins TRBV6-6 to TRBJ2-3, with TRBD2 identical over 7 bases. This CDR3 region has 15 residues. Germline trimming cut 4 bases from V and 1 base from J; bases unmatched to any gene: 5. The germline CDR1 and CDR2 sequences are MNHNY and SVGAGI (reference sequence). In DNA, the CDR3 is TGTGCCAGCAGTTCCCCCGCGGGGGGCACAGATACGCAGTATTTT. Amino acid sequence: CASSSPAGGTDTQYF.

This clonotype occurred many times. V and J are TRBV20-1 and TRBJ2-3; 10 bases map to TRBD2. Per the germline V gene, CDR1 is DFQATT and CDR2 is SNEGSKA (reference sequence). J lost 3 bases, V lost 3 bases, and 6 bases had no gene match. The CDR3 is made up of 15 amino acids. CDR3 nucleotide sequence: TGCAGTGCTAGGAAGGGACTAGCGAGGACAGATACGCAGTATTTT. Translation gives CSARKGLARTDTQYF.

This clonotype was seen many times. The chain links TRBV20-1 to TRBJ2-1; 7 nucleotides line up with TRBD2. Germline-derived CDR1 and CDR2 are DFQATT and SNEGSKA (reference sequence). CDR3 size: 16 residues. J lost 8 bases, V lost 3 bases, and 16 bases had no gene match. The CDR3 here is CSASIAGFPLYDEQFF. The DNA of the CDR3 is TGCAGTGCTAGCATAGCGGGTTTCCCTCTATACGATGAGCAGTTCTTC.

The table lists this clonotype with many counts. The chain employs TRBV4-3 and TRBJ1-5, with unresolved D. The CDR3 consists of 15 residues. Per the germline V gene, CDR1 is LGHNA and CDR2 is YSLEER. Trimming cost V 0 bases and J 6 bases, with 12 bases left between them. The CDR3 sequence is CASSQDIPISQPQHF. CDR3 in DNA: TGCGCCAGCAGCCAAGATATCCCTATTAGTCAGCCCCAGCATTTT.

This clonotype was seen at least ten times. This chain's CDR3 is CSAPWGSGANVLTF. CDR3 DNA: TGCAGTGCTCCATGGGGCTCTGGGGCCAACGTCCTGACTTTC. J is TRBJ2-6 and V is TRBV20-1; D remains unclear. Germline CDR1 and CDR2: DFQATT and SNEGSKA (reference sequence). The germline V and J ends were trimmed by 5 bases and 0 bases, with 8 bases remaining between them. The CDR3 is 14 residues long.

This clonotype was recorded at least ten times. The genes are TRBV5-1 and TRBJ2-1, with TRBD2 matching over 9 bases. CDR3 length equals 15 residues. J was trimmed by 7 bases and V by 4 bases; bases with no gene match: 9. The germline V gene encodes CDR1 SGHRS and CDR2 YFSETQ. In DNA, the CDR3 is TGCGCCAGCAGCCCTCGGACTAGCGTAGTAAATGAGCAGTTCTTC. Residues: CASSPRTSVVNEQFF.

This clonotype appeared many times. The V call is TRBV14, the J call TRBJ2-1, with D possibly matching TRBD2 (5 bases). Trimming removed 1 base at V and 1 base at J, with 11 bases between. Per germline, CDR1 SGHDN and CDR2 FVKESK. The CDR3 is 16 residues long. DNA for the CDR3: TGTGCCAGCAGCCAAGTGGGTCTAGCTTCCTACAATGAGCAGTTCTTC. Protein sequence: CASSQVGLASYNEQFF.

This clonotype came up many times. This sequence joins TRBV4-3 and TRBJ1-6, with D possibly TRBD1 on 6 matching bases. CDR3 length: 17 residues. Trimming pared 1 base from V and 0 bases from J, leaving 10 bases between. CDR1 LGHNA and CDR2 YSLEER come from the germline V gene. CDR3 DNA: TGCGCCAGCAGCCAAGCAGGGGATAGCTCCTATAATTCACCCCTCCACTTT. The encoded protein is CASSQAGDSSYNSPLHF.

This clonotype came up many times. CDR3 sequence: CASSLAEGRNYNEQFF. CDR3 nucleotide sequence: TGCGCCAGCAGCTTGGCCGAGGGCAGGAACTACAATGAGCAGTTCTTC. This chain links TRBV5-1 with TRBJ2-1; possible D gene TRBD2, 5 bases. The CDR3 is 16 amino acids. Trimming removed 0 bases from V and 3 bases from J, with 13 bases in between. Germline V CDR1 and CDR2: SGHRS, YFSETQ. The full variable domain, completed using reference TRBV5-1 and TRBJ2-1, is KAGVTQTPRYLIKTRGQQVTLSCSPISGHRSVSWYQQTPGQGLQFLFEYFSETQRNKGNFPGRFSGRQFSNSRSEMNVSTLELGDSALYLCASSLAEGRNYNEQFFGPGTRLTVL.

This clonotype was recorded at least ten times. This chain links TRBV7-2 with TRBJ2-2; no reliable D call. Trimming took off 4 bases at V and 1 base at J, with 10 bases between the two ends. CDR3 size: 15 residues. Germline V gene lookup returns CDR1 SGHTA and CDR2 FQGNSA. This CDR3 reads CASSYLFGNTGELFF. For the CDR3, the DNA is TGTGCCAGCAGCTACTTGTTCGGGAACACCGGGGAGCTGTTTTTT.

This clonotype was detected ten times or more. The chain recombines TRBV12-3 or TRBV12-4 with TRBJ2-7, with a possible D match to TRBD1 (6 bases). Trimming cost V 6 bases and J 6 bases, with 15 bases left between them. The CDR3 sequence is 13 residues long. In DNA, the CDR3 is TGTGCCAGCAGCCCCAACAGGGTTGGCGAGCAGTACTTC. As protein: CASSPNRVGEQYF.

This clonotype was recorded at least ten times. J is TRBJ2-7 and V is TRBV7-3; D not certain. The CDR3 contains 13 residues. Germline CDR1 is SGHTA and CDR2 is FQGTGA. The V end lost 0 bases, the J end lost 6 bases, and 9 bases lay between the germline ends. DNA for the CDR3: TGTGCCAGCAGCTTAACCCCCCTGACCGAGCAGTACTTC. This codes for CASSLTPLTEQYF. Based on the CDR3 plus reference TRBV7-3 and TRBJ2-7, the full variable domain is GAGVSQTPSNKVTEKGKYVELRCDPISGHTALYWYRQSLGQGPEFLIYFQGTGAADDSGLPNDRFFAVRPEGSVSTLKIQRTERGDSAVYLCASSLTPLTEQYFGPGTRLTVT.

This clonotype was observed at least ten times. The J gene is TRBJ2-7, the V gene TRBV20-1; D is ambiguous. The CDR3 spans 12 residues. Germline values: CDR1 DFQATT, CDR2 SNEGSKA (reference sequence). V lost 3 bases to trimming and J lost 2 bases, with 8 bases between them. The CDR3 DNA reads as TGCAGTGCTAGCGGCCTGGCCTACGAGCAGTACTTC. The encoded protein is CSASGLAYEQYF.

This clonotype was detected ten times or more. The rearrangement joins TRBV7-2 to TRBJ2-3, with 12 bases that match TRBD2. Germline V gene data show CDR1 as SGHTA and CDR2 as FQGNSA. V lost 6 bases to trimming and J lost 2 bases; unmatched junction nucleotides: 6. The CDR3 has 16 residues. For the CDR3, the DNA is TGTGCCAGCAGTCTTGGACTAGCGGGACTCACAGATACGCAGTATTTT. This encodes CASSLGLAGLTDTQYF.